The TCR beta chain described here comes from a study of blood T cell repertoires in COVID-19. As processed by the authors: It was from reference gene primer amplification that nucleated cell counts were estimated. The method was immunoSEQ multiplex PCR; TCRdb's version includes in-frame clones alone and lacks a portion of them. The DNA gave D and trimming, while V, J and clone size come from that table. The profile shows 250,000 or so clones, 86% of them singletons. This clone was recorded only once. V lost 4 bases, J lost 3 bases, and 8 bases stayed unmatched. CDR3 length equals 16 residues. Germline CDR1 and CDR2: KGHSH and LQKENI.

What was sequenced was peripheral blood. The chain employs TRBV18 and TRBJ1-4; 7 nucleotides agree with TRBD1. The receptor was derived from a woman aged 25 to 45 with active or convalescent COVID-19. The CDR3 region is CASSLSRQGPNEKLFF. Here the CDR3 DNA reads TGTGCCAGCTCACTTTCAAGACAGGGACCTAATGAAAAACTGTTTTTT.